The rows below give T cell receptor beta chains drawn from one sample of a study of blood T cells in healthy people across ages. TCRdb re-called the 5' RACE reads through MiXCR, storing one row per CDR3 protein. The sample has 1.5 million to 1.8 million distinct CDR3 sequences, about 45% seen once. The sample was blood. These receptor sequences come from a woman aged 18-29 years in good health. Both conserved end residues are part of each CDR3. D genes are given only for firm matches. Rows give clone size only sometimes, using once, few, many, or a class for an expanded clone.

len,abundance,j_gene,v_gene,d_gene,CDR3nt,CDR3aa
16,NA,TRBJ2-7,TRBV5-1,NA,TGCGCCAGCAGCTTAGGACAAAATGATGGTTCGAATGAGCAGTACTTC,CASSLGQNDGSNEQYF
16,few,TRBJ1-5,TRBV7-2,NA,TGTGCCAGCAGCCTAGACACTCCTGGCCGCAATCAGCCCCAGCATTTT,CASSLDTPGRNQPQHF
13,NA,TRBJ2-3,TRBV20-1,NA,TGCAGTGCTACCAGTAGTAGCACAGATACGCAGTATTTT,CSATSSSTDTQYF
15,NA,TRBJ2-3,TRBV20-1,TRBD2,TGCAGTGCTAGAGAGAGCGGGGGGCCGGGGGATACGCAGTATTTT,CSARESGGPGDTQYF
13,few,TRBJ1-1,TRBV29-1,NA,TGCAGCGTTGATAGGGTCATGAACACTGAAGCTTTCTTT,CSVDRVMNTEAFF
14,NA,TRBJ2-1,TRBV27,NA,TGTGCCAGCAGTTTAACAGGGCATGCCTACGAGCAGTTCTTC,CASSLTGHAYEQFF
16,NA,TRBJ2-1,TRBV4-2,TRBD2,TGTGCCAGCAGCCAAGATGGAGTAGCGGGAGGGCATGAGCAGTTCTTC,CASSQDGVAGGHEQFF
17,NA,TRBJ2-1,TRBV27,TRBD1,TGTGCCACTTCCGGGACAGGGTCTCCCTCGTCCTACAATGAGCAGTTCTTC,CATSGTGSPSSYNEQFF
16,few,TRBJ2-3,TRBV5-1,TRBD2,TGCGCCAGCAGCGCGTATAGCGGGAGGGCCACAGATACGCAGTATTTT,CASSAYSGRATDTQYF
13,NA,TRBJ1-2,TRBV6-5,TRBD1,TGTGCCAGCAGTTACTCGACAGGGGGTGGCTACACCTTC,CASSYSTGGGYTF
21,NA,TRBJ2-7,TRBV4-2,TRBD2,TGTGCCAGCAGCCAAGTAGGACTAGCGGCCCTCTTAGGGCGCTCCTACAATGAGCAGTACTTC,CASSQVGLAALLGRSYNEQYF
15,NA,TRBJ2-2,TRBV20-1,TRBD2,TGCAGTGCTACCGCTAGCGGGGGGAACACCGGGGAGCTGTTTTTT,CSATASGGNTGELFF
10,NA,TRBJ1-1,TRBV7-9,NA,TGTGCCAGCGGGAGCACTGAAGCTTTCTTT,CASGSTEAFF
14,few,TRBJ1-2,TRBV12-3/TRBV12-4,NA,TGTGCCAGCGCCCTTGGGAACCCCTGGGGAGGCTACACCTTC,CASALGNPWGGYTF
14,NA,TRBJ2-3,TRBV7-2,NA,TGTGCCAGCAGCTTAATAAGGAGCGCAGATACGCAGTATTTT,CASSLIRSADTQYF
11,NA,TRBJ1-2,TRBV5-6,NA,TGTGCCAGCCGGCAATTGGATGGCTACACCTTC,CASRQLDGYTF
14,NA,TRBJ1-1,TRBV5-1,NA,TGCGCCAGCAGCTTTCAGGGAGGAGGCACTGAAGCTTTCTTT,CASSFQGGGTEAFF
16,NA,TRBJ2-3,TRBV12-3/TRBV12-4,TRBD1,TGTGCCAGCAGTGGGAGGGACAGGGGTTACACAGATACGCAGTATTTT,CASSGRDRGYTDTQYF
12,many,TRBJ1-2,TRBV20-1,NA,TGCAGTGCTCCCGGGGGGTGGCATGGCTACACCTTC,CSAPGGWHGYTF
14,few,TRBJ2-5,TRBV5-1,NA,TGCGCCAGCAGCTTGACTCCGACTTCGGAGACCCAGTACTTC,CASSLTPTSETQYF
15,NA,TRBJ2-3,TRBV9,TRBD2,TGTGCCAGCAGCGCAGGACTAGCGGACACAGATACGCAGTATTTT,CASSAGLADTDTQYF
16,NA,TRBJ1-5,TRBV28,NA,TGTGCCAGCAGTCCCACTACAGGGAAAGGCGATCAGCCCCAGCATTTT,CASSPTTGKGDQPQHF
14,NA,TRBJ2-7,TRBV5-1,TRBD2,TGCGCCAGCAGCTCTAGCGGGTCCGACTACGAGCAGTACTTC,CASSSSGSDYEQYF
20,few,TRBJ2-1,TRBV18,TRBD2,TGTGCCAGCTCACCACCTGCCACTAGCGGTCCAGTGTTCTTTTACAATGAGCAGTTCTTC,CASSPPATSGPVFFYNEQFF
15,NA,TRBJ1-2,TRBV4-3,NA,TGCGCCAGCAGCCAAGGGTCCGGGACCCTCTATGGCTACACCTTC,CASSQGSGTLYGYTF
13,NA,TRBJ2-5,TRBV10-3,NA,TGTGCCTCCCTCGGCGAGCTAGAAGAGACCCAGTACTTC,CASLGELEETQYF
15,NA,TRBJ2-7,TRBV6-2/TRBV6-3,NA,TGTGCCAGCAGATTCAGACGCTGGCGAGAGTACGAGCAGTACTTC,CASRFRRWREYEQYF
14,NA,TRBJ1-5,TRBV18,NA,TGTGCCAGCACACCATCGGGGGGAGACCAGCCCCAGCATTTT,CASTPSGGDQPQHF
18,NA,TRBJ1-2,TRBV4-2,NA,TGTGCCAGCAGCCAAGATCGTAGGCCGGACAGCCCTAACTATGGCTACACCTTC,CASSQDRRPDSPNYGYTF
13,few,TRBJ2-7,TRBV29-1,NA,TGCAGCGTTTACAGGACCAGCTCCTACGAGCAGTACTTC,CSVYRTSSYEQYF
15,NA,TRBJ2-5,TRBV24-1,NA,TGTGCCACCAGTGATTCATGGGGCGCTCGGGAGACCCAGTACTTC,CATSDSWGARETQYF
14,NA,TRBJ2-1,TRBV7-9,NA,TGTGCCAGCAGCTTCCGTCAGGCCTACAATGAGCAGTTCTTC,CASSFRQAYNEQFF
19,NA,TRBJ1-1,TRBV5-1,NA,TGCGCCAGCAGCTTGGACAATTGGGTGGCAGGGTATAGTGGCACTGAAGCTTTCTTT,CASSLDNWVAGYSGTEAFF
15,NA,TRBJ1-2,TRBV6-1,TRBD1,TGTGCCAGCAGTGAAGTGGAGGGGACAGGGTTTGGCTACACCTTC,CASSEVEGTGFGYTF
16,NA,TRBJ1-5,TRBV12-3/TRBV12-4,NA,TGTGCCAGCAGTTTTGGTCCGGGGCAGGTCAATCAGCCCCAGCATTTT,CASSFGPGQVNQPQHF
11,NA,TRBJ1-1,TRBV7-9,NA,TGTGCCAGCCACCGTGACACTGAAGCTTTCTTT,CASHRDTEAFF
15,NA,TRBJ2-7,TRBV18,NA,TGTGCCAGCTCACCACGCATGGATGAGGGATACGAGCAGTACTTC,CASSPRMDEGYEQYF
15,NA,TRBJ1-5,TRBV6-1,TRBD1,TGTGCCAGCAGTCCCCGGGACAGGGCGAATCAGCCCCAGCATTTT,CASSPRDRANQPQHF
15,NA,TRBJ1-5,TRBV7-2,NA,TGTGCCAGCAGCCTGGTCGGCTATAGCAATCAGCCCCAGCATTTT,CASSLVGYSNQPQHF
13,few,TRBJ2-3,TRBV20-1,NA,TGCAGTGCTAGAGACTCAATAGCAGATACGCAGTATTTT,CSARDSIADTQYF
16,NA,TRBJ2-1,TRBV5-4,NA,TGTGCCAGCAGCCTCAAGAGTCAGCAGTCCTACAATGAGCAGTTCTTC,CASSLKSQQSYNEQFF